The 18 T cell receptor beta chains below were found in one sample sequenced in a study of shared clonotypes between healthy human individuals. Sequenced by immunoSEQ multiplex PCR; TCRdb stores in-frame clones only, minus some. The profile covers about 2.3 million clones, with approximately 95% appearing a single time and 0.39% taken by the ten largest. Sample: naive CD4+ T cells from PBMCs. Subset of the sample: CD45RA+ positively selected. The receptors stem from a man younger than 30 in good health. Some clones in this sample may be carry-over from other donors' samples.

The rearrangement uses TRBV2 and TRBJ2-5; D perhaps matches TRBD2 (5 bases). The ends were cut back, 8 bases at V and 5 bases at J, with 15 bases in the middle. There are 13 residues in the CDR3. The germline gives CDR1 SNHLY, CDR2 FYNNEI. The CDR3: CASSLNRGETQYF. Written as DNA, the CDR3 is TGTGCCAGCTCCCTAAACCGGGGTGAGACCCAGTACTTC. Complete variable domain (other parts from reference TRBV2 and TRBJ2-5): EPEVTQTPSHQVTQMGQEVILRCVPISNHLYFYWYRQILGQKVEFLVSFYNNEISEKSEIFDDQFSVERPDGSNFTLKIRSTKLEDSAMYFCASSLNRGETQYFGPGTRLLVL.

V is TRBV7-2 and J is TRBJ2-5; no firm D call. V dropped 6 bases and J dropped 1 base, with 12 bases sitting between them. CDR3 size: 14 residues. Looked up from germline, CDR1 is SGHTA and CDR2 is FQGNSA. The CDR3 sequence: CASSPEYSQETQYF. CDR3 bases: TGTGCCAGCAGTCCAGAATATTCCCAAGAGACCCAGTACTTC.

The rearrangement uses TRBV9 and TRBJ2-2; tentatively, D is TRBD2 (7 bases). The CDR3 has 18 amino acids. CDR1 and CDR2 (germline): SGDLS, YYNGEE. Trimming removed 0 bases from V and 4 bases from J, with 19 bases in between. CDR3 DNA sequence: TGTGCCAGCAGCGTAGGGATCGGGGGGCGGTTCGGCACCGGGGAGCTGTTTTTT. Translation: CASSVGIGGRFGTGELFF.

Worth noting for this clone: Within the sample, other DNA sequences also encode this same CDR3. The rearrangement links TRBV9 to TRBJ2-1, with D maybe TRBD2 (6 bases). V was shortened by 0 bases and J by 4 bases, with 11 bases between the two germline ends. Germline V gives CDR1 SGDLS, CDR2 YYNGEE. CDR3 length equals 15 residues. The CDR3 coding sequence is TGTGCCAGCAGCGTAGCGGGAGCGAGTTACAATGAGCAGTTCTTC. Its translation is CASSVAGASYNEQFF.

The V gene is TRBV5-1, the J gene TRBJ1-1, with D maybe TRBD1 (5 bases). CDR1 SGHRS and CDR2 YFSETQ come from the germline V gene. The CDR3 has 14 residues. The ends were cut back, 3 bases at V and 3 bases at J, with 12 bases in the middle. DNA for the CDR3: TGCGCCAGCAGCTCGGGACGGAAAGACACTGAAGCTTTCTTT. The encoded protein is CASSSGRKDTEAFF.

A word on this clone: Because the CDR3's place on the DNA is in doubt, the DNA is left out and the CDR3 is given as listed by TCRdb. The chain joins TRBV19 to TRBJ2-7; the table's TRBD1 call for D was not verified on the DNA. The CDR3 spans 15 amino acids, including both terminal residues. CDR1 and CDR2 (germline): LNHDA, SQIVND (reference sequence). CDR3 in amino acids: CASSIVGTGAPQRYF.

The gene calls are TRBV7-3 and TRBJ1-4; the D is unclear. Trimming shortened V by 1 base and J by 8 bases, and 11 bases separated the two germline ends. The germline CDR1 and CDR2 sequences are SGHTA and FQGTGA. The CDR3 has 14 residues. The CDR3 DNA reads TGTGCCAGCAGCTTAAGTGGTGCTGGAGAAAAACTGTTTTTT. Its translation is CASSLSGAGEKLFF. Drawing the rest from reference TRBV7-3 and TRBJ1-4, the complete variable domain is GAGVSQTPSNKVTEKGKYVELRCDPISGHTALYWYRQSLGQGPEFLIYFQGTGAADDSGLPNDRFFAVRPEGSVSTLKIQRTERGDSAVYLCASSLSGAGEKLFFGSGTQLSVL.

The gene calls are TRBV6-6 and TRBJ2-5; TRBD2 aligns across 11 bases. J was trimmed by 1 base and V by 7 bases; bases with no gene match: 2. The CDR3 runs 14 residues. The germline CDR1 and CDR2 sequences are MNHNY and SVGAGI (reference sequence). The CDR3 coding sequence is TGTGCCAGCATACTAGCGGGAGTCCAAGAGACCCAGTACTTC. It translates to CASILAGVQETQYF.

The rearrangement joins TRBV25-1 to TRBJ2-7; D is possibly TRBD1 or TRBD2 (5 bases each). Germline lookup yields CDR1 MGHDK and CDR2 SYGVNS. V shed 4 bases and J shed 3 bases, with 16 bases lying between them. The CDR3 has 15 residues. CDR3 sequence: CASSALSGRGYEQYF. The CDR3 DNA sequence: TGTGCCAGCAGTGCCTTATCGGGACGAGGCTACGAGCAGTACTTC.

CDR3 loop: CASSPGRDYGYTF. CDR3 nucleotides: TGTGCCAGCAGTCCCGGACGAGACTATGGCTACACCTTC. The V and J genes are TRBV6-1 and TRBJ1-2; D unclear. The V and J ends lost 5 bases and 3 bases respectively, with 10 bases between them. Germline V gene sequence: CDR1 MNHNS, CDR2 SASEGT. CDR3 length equals 13 residues.

Points on this clone: The same CDR3 can be traced to other DNA sequences in this sample. The chain recombines TRBV19 with TRBJ2-5, with 15 bases matching TRBD2. This CDR3 contains 16 residues. Germline trimming cut 3 bases from V and 5 bases from J; bases unmatched to any gene: 4. The germline gives CDR1 LNHDA, CDR2 SQIVND (reference sequence). The CDR3 protein is CASSIGLAGGQETQYF. CDR3 nucleotide sequence: TGTGCCAGTAGTATCGGACTAGCGGGAGGGCAGGAGACCCAGTACTTC.

With respect to this clone: The sample contains more than one DNA sequence encoding this CDR3. The chain combines TRBV4-1 with TRBJ2-5; D is uncertain. CDR1 and CDR2 from the germline V gene are MGHRA and YSYEKL. The CDR3 runs to 13 residues. Trimming removed 0 bases from V and 5 bases from J, with 7 bases in between. DNA of the CDR3: TGCGCCAGCAGCCAAGATCTGAGGGAGACCCAGTACTTC. It is translated as CASSQDLRETQYF.

The V gene is TRBV2, the J gene TRBJ1-5; D gene ambiguous. Germline assignment: CDR1 SNHLY and CDR2 FYNNEI. The CDR3 totals 14 residues. Trimming pared 8 bases from V and 4 bases from J, leaving 15 bases between. This chain's CDR3 is CASGLADGNQPQHF. The CDR3 nucleotides read TGTGCCAGCGGACTCGCGGATGGGAATCAGCCCCAGCATTTT.

The J gene is TRBJ2-3, the V gene TRBV5-1; 11 bases map to TRBD2. V dropped 4 bases and J dropped 4; count of bases not matched to a gene: 17. The CDR3 has 19 amino acids. Germline CDR1 SGHRS, CDR2 YFSETQ. The CDR3 region is CASSQSRTSGLGVPDTQYF. Here the CDR3 DNA reads TGCGCCAGCAGCCAAAGCCGGACTAGCGGGCTTGGGGTGCCAGATACGCAGTATTTT.

This clone was seen only once. The chain recombines TRBV10-3 with TRBJ2-7; D is unresolved. The CDR3 has 14 amino acids. CDR1 is ENHRY, CDR2 SYGVKD, per germline. V lost 3 bases and J 0 bases, leaving 9 bases between the germline ends. In DNA, the CDR3 is TGTGCCATCAGTGACAGGCTCAGCTCCTACGAGCAGTACTTC. Translating gives CAISDRLSSYEQYF.

This chain joins TRBV2 and TRBJ2-7; D is perhaps TRBD1 (6 bases). The CDR3 is 15 amino acids. From germline, CDR1 is SNHLY and CDR2 FYNNEI. Trimming cost V 9 bases and J 0 bases, with 18 bases left between them. The DNA for the CDR3 is TGTGCCAGAGACCTTGGGACATCGAGCTCCTACGAGCAGTACTTC. Translation: CARDLGTSSSYEQYF.

The genes are TRBV28 and TRBJ2-1, with D possibly matching TRBD2 (5 bases). Trimming cost V 10 bases and J 2 bases, with 15 bases left between them. This CDR3 contains 14 residues. CDR1 MDHEN and CDR2 SYDVKM come from the germline V gene. The CDR3 DNA follows: TGTGCCACTAGCCCCGCGGTCCCCTACAATGAGCAGTTCTTC. Translation: CATSPAVPYNEQFF.

The chain couples TRBV7-9 to TRBJ2-1; TRBD2 matches at 9 bases. With V trimmed by 6 bases and J by 4 bases, 13 bases remained unmatched. The CDR3 contains 17 residues. The germline V gene has CDR1 SEHNR and CDR2 FQNEAQ (reference sequence). CDR3 in DNA: TGTGCCAGCAGGACCGAACGTAGCGGGAGAACTTACAATGAGCAGTTCTTC. Translating it yields CASRTERSGRTYNEQFF.